This T cell receptor (beta chain) was profiled in a study of long-term antiretroviral therapy in people with HIV. With V trimmed by 4 bases and J by 0 bases, 10 bases remained unmatched. The V gene's germline CDR1 is SGHTA and CDR2 FQGTGA. The CDR3 is 17 residues long. The assay, immunoSEQ v3.0, was run at survey level. Assay: immunoSEQ multiplex PCR; the TCRdb copy retains only in-frame clones and omits some. The repertoire includes roughly 16,000 clones, approximately 80% of them detected once, and 4.5% sits in the top ten. The material was unsorted PBMCs, obtained 0.1 years before starting antiretroviral therapy. The chain carries TRBV7-3 and TRBJ2-3, with 7 positions matching TRBD2. The receptor was derived from a man aged 18-30 years with HIV. This CDR3 is CASSSLPLAASTDTQYF. For the CDR3, the DNA is TGTGCCAGCAGCTCCCTACCCCTAGCGGCTAGCACAGATACGCAGTATTTT.